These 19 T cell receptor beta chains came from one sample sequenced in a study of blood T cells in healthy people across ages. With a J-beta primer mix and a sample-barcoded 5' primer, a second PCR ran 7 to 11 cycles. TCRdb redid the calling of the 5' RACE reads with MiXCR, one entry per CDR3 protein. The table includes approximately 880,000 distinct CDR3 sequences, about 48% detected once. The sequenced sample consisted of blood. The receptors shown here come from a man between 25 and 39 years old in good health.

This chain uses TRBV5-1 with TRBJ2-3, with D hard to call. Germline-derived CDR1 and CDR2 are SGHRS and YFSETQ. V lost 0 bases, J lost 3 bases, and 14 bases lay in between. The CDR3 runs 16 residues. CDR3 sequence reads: CASSLASPMGTDTQYF. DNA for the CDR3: TGCGCCAGCAGCTTGGCCAGCCCTATGGGGACAGATACGCAGTATTTT.

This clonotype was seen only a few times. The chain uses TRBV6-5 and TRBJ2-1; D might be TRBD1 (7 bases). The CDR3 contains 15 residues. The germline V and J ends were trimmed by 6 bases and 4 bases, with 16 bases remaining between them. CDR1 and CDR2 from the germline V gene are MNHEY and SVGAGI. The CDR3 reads CASSRGTEIYNEQFF. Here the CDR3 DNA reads TGTGCCAGCAGCCGCGGGACAGAGATTTACAATGAGCAGTTCTTC.

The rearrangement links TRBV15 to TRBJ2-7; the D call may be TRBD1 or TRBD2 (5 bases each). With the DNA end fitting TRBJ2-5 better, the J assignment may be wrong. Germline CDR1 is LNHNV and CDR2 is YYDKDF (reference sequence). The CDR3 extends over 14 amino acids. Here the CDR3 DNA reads TGTGCCACCAGTACTGGGGCCACGGGGGAGACCCAGTACTTC. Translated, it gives CATSTGATGETQYF.

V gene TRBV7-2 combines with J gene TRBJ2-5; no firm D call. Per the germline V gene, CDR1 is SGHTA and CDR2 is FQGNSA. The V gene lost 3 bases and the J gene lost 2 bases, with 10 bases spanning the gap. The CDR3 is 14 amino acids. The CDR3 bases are TGTGCCAGCAGCTTCGGTGACTTTCAAGAGACCCAGTACTTC. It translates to CASSFGDFQETQYF.

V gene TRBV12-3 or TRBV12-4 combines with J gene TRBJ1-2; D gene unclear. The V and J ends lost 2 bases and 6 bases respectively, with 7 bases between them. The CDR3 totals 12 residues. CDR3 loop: CASSLPGHGYTF. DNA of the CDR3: TGTGCCAGCAGTTTACCCGGGCATGGCTACACCTTC.

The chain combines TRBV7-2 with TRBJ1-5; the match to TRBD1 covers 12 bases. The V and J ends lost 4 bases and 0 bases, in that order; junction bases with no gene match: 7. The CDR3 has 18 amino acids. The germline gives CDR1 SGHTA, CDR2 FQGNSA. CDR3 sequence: CASSSGTGGGTSNQPQHF. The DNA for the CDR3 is TGTGCCAGCAGCTCAGGGACAGGGGGCGGCACTAGCAATCAGCCCCAGCATTTT.

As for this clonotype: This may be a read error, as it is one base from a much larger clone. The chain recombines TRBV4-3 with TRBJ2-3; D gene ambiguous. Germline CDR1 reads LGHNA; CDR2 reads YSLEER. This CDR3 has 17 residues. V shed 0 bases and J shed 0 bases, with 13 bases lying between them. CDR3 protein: CASSQEYTIGSTDTQYF. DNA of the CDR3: TGCGCCAGCAGCCAAGAGTACACTATCGGGAGCACAGATACGCAGTATTTT.

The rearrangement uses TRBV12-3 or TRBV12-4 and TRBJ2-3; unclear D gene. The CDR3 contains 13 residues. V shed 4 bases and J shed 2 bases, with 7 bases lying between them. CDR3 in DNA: TGTGCCAGCAGTTCCTCCTTCACAGATACGCAGTATTTT. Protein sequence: CASSSSFTDTQYF.

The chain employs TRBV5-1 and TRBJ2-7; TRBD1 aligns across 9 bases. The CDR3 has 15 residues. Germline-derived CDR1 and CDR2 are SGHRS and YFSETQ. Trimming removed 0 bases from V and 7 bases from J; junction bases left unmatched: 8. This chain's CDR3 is CASSLDAETGGEQYF. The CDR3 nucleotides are TGCGCCAGCAGCTTGGACGCCGAGACAGGGGGTGAGCAGTACTTC.

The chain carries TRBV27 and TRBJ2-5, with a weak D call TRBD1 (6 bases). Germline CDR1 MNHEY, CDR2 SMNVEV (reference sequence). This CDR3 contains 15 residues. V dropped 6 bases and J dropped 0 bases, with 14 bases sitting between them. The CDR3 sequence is CASSAIRGHQETQYF. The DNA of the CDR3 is TGTGCCAGCAGCGCTATCAGGGGACACCAAGAGACCCAGTACTTC.

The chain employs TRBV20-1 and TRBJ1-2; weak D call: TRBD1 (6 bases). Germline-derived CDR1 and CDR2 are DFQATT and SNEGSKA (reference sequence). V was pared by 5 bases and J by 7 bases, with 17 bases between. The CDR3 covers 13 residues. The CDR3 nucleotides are TGCAGTGCTGGACCCAGGGGCGCCGGTGGCTACACCTTC. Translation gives CSAGPRGAGGYTF.

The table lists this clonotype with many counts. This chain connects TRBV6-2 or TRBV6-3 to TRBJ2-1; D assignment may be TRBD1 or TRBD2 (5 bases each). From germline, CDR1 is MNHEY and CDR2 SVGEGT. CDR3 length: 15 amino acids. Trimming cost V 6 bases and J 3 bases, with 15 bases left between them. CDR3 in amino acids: CASSFQGEGYNEQFF. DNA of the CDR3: TGTGCCAGCAGCTTCCAGGGAGAGGGCTACAATGAGCAGTTCTTC.

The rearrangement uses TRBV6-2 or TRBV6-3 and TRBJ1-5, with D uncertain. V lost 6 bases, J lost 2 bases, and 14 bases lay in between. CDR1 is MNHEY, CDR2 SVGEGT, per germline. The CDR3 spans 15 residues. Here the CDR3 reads CASSPDFMGNQPQHF. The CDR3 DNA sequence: TGTGCCAGCAGCCCTGACTTCATGGGCAATCAGCCCCAGCATTTT.

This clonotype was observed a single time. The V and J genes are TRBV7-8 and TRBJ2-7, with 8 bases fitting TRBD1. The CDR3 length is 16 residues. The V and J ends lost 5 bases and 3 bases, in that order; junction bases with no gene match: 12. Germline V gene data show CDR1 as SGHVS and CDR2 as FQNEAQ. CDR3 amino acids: CASSRTGTGGSYEQYF. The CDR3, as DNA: TGTGCCAGCAGCCGAACCGGGACAGGTGGTAGCTACGAGCAGTACTTC.

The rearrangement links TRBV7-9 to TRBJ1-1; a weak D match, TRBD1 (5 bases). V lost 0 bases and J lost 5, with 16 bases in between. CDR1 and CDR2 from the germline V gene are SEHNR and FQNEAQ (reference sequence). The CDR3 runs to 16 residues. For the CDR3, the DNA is TGTGCCAGCAGCTTAGCGTACGGGGCCGAAGAGACTGAAGCTTTCTTT. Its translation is CASSLAYGAEETEAFF.

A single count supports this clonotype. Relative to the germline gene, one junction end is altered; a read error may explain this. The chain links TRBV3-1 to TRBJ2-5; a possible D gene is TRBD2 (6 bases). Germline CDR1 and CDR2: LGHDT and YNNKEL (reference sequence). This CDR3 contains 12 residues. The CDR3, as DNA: TGTGCCAGCGGCCAGGATACTAGCCTGCAGTACTTC. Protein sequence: CASGQDTSLQYF.

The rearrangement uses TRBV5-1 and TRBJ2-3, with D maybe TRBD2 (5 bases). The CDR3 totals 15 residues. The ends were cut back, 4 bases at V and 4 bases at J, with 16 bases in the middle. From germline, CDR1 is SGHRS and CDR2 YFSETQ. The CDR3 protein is CASSAGLAPPDTQYF. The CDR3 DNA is TGCGCCAGCAGCGCTGGGCTAGCTCCCCCAGATACGCAGTATTTT.

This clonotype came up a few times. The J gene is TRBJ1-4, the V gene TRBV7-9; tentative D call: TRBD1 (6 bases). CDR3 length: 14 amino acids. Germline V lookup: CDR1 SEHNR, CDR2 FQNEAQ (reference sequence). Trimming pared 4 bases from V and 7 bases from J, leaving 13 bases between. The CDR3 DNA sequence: TGTGCCAGCAGCTCCAGGGGAGGGGGTGAAAAACTGTTTTTT. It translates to CASSSRGGGEKLFF.

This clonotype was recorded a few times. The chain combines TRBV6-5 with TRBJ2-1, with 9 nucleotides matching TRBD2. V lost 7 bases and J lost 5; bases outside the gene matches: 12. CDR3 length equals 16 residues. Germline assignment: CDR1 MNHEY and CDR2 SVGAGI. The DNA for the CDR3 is TGTGCCAGCAACTCCCCCATGCGGGGGGGCAACAATGAGCAGTTCTTC. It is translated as CASNSPMRGGNNEQFF.